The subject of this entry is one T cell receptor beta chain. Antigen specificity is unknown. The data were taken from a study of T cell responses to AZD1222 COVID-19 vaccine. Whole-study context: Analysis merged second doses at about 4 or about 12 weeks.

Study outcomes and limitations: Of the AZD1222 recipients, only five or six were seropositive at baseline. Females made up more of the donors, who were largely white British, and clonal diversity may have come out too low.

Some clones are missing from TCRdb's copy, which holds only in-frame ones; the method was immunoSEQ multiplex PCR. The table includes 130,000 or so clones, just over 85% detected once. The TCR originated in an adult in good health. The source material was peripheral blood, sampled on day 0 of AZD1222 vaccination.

The CDR3 reads CASSLEGQGMYGYTF. In nucleotides, the CDR3 is TGTGCCAGCAGCTTAGAGGGACAGGGCATGTATGGCTACACCTTC. This chain links TRBV7-9 with TRBJ1-2, with TRBD1 identical over 9 bases. CDR3 size: 15 residues. J lost 5 bases, V lost 1 base, and 5 bases had no gene match. Per the germline V gene, CDR1 is SEHNR and CDR2 is FQNEAQ (reference sequence).